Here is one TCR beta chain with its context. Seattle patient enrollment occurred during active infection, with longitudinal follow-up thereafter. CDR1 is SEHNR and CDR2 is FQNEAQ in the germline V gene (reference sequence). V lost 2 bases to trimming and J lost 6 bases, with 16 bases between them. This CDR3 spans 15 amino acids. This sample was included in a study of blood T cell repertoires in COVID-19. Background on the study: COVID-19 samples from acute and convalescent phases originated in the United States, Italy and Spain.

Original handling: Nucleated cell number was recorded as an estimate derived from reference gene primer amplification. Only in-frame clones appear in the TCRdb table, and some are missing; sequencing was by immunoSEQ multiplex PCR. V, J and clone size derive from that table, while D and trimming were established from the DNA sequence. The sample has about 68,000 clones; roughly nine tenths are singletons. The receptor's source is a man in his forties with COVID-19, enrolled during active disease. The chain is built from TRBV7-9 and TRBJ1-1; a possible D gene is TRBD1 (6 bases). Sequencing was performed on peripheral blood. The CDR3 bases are TGTGCCAGCAGCTTATCCTGGACAGAGGGGGCTGAAGCTTTCTTT. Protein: CASSLSWTEGAEAFF.